Detailed here is one T cell receptor (beta chain). The target of this receptor is not known. An end of the junction does not agree with germline; a read error may underlie this. These data come from a study of shared clonotypes between healthy human individuals (dated by TCRdb to 2020 to 2022). About the full investigation: Two women and a few men aged 18 to 49 years were included in the cohort. To increase sequencing depth and limit assay-specific biases, TCR repertoire library preparation and sequencing were carried out by different laboratories using diverse techniques. Leukapheresis yielded between about 0.8 and 8.9 billion PBMCs per donor. To estimate repertoire size and how much clonotypes are shared between individuals, the study performed deep sequencing of blood TCR repertoires from a handful of healthy adults. Results and caveats for the whole study, not just this receptor: Sampling was restricted to blood, and TCR repertoires in tissue are likely to differ from TCR repertoires in blood. Pairwise subsampling led to the expectation that sequencing depth would affect the degree of clonotype sharing among donors. The small number of donors limited the genetic and exposure-history diversity represented.

The donors were healthy, HIV-negative adults with no recently reported acute infections or vaccinations. All donors were Caucasian adults living in Nashville, Tennessee, USA. For unsorted samples, about 90 million PBMCs were counted, and genomic DNA was extracted using the QIAamp DNA Blood Mini kit. Blood was obtained by leukapheresis, after which PBMCs were separated by Ficoll-Histopaque density gradient centrifugation and cryopreserved in liquid nitrogen vapor phase. Using the deep immunoSEQ assay, TCR CDR3 regions were amplified from genomic DNA by multiplex PCR. Extracted genomic DNA from each cell subset was distributed evenly across all wells of several immunoSEQ 96-well plates, and each plate was treated as a replicate. For unsorted PBMC, each replicate PCR was loaded with 250 to 300 ng genomic DNA, equivalent to about 33,000 T cell genomes. Unsorted PBMC genomic DNA was sequenced across ten immunoSEQ deep assay plates. Purified libraries were measured with a Qubit 3.0 fluorometer, size-checked on a Bioanalyzer 2100, and measured again with the KAPA Library Quantification kit. Every immunoSEQ 96-well plate was sequenced on a separate single-read 150-cycle Illumina NextSeq 550 flow cell. In the original analysis: Because the immunoSEQ output included only junctional sequences and no quality scores, the filtering could not be the same as the filtering used for full-length reads. Sequences were annotated with PyIR, a Python wrapper for IgBLAST v1.9, and V/J genes and CDR3 were assigned using IMGT germline references. Reads were filtered out if the reads had weak V/J assignments (E-value above 1e-6), no CDR3, stop codons, out-of-frame junctions, or ambiguous translated residues. V3J clonotypes were defined as sequences sharing the same inferred V gene, J gene, and CDR3 amino acid sequence. To compute the percentage overlap between repertoires, the number of shared unique clonotypes was divided by the size of the smaller repertoire. RTK rarefaction, the Chao1 estimator, and Recon v2.1 estimates of unobserved clonotypes were used to assess repertoire richness. This immuneACCESS table, as held by TCRdb, lists in-frame sequences with V and J called but not all clones. Of the missing ones, under half trace to an unresolved V gene in checked studies; the others have no known cause. The V and J calls and the clone size are those of that table, but D and trimming were determined from the DNA. The sample table shows about 560,000 clones, and around 80% are seen once. About 12% of the sample belongs to the ten largest clones.

The germline V gene specifies SGHNT as CDR1 and YENEEA as CDR2. The CDR3 runs 14 amino acids, cysteine and phenylalanine included. This entry keeps only the CDR3 DNA: 42 bases, framed from base 1. This sequence originates from a woman between 40 and 50 years old in good health. Some clones in this sample may be carry-over from other donors' samples. The source material was PBMCs. The chain is assembled from TRBV11-3 and TRBJ2-7; the D region possibly corresponds to TRBD2 (6 bases align). Here the CDR3 is given as CASSLGSSGYGQYF. The sequenced DNA: TGTGCCAGCAGCTTAGGGAGTAGCGGCTACGGGCAGTACTTC.